The 18 T cell receptor beta chains given below trace back to one sample, sequenced in a study of blood T cell repertoires in COVID-19 (dated by TCRdb to 2020 to 2022). Library generation was performed with the immunoSEQ multiplex PCR assay. The table was pulled from immuneACCESS by TCRdb, which kept in-frame rearrangements only. Such tables lose some clones; where checked, under half of the loss comes from unresolved V genes, and the rest has no known cause. In all, the sample holds 96,000 or so clones, and approximately 91% of those were seen once. The ten top clones hold 1.5% to 2% of the sample. Sequencing was carried out using peripheral blood. The source of these receptors is a man between 60 and 75 years old with acute or convalescent COVID-19.

J is TRBJ2-2 and V is TRBV19, with D tentatively TRBD2 (5 bases). This CDR3 has 15 residues. Germline V gene lookup returns CDR1 LNHDA and CDR2 SQIVND (reference sequence). Trimming cost V 5 bases and J 1 base, with 11 bases left between them. In nucleotides, the CDR3 is TGTGCCAGTAGTGCCGTCGGAGGGAACACCGGGGAGCTGTTTTTT. Translating gives CASSAVGGNTGELFF.

The chain has TRBV7-2 and TRBJ2-7, with D possibly matching TRBD1 (5 bases). CDR3 length: 15 residues. Germline V CDR1 and CDR2: SGHTA, FQGNSA. Trimming shortened V by 1 base and J by 3 bases, and 13 bases separated the two germline ends. CDR3 in DNA: TGTGCCAGCAGCTTAGTACCAGGGCCCGGCTACGAGCAGTACTTC. This sequence encodes CASSLVPGPGYEQYF.

Only one count was recorded for this clone. The chain links TRBV5-5 to TRBJ1-6; 10 positions match TRBD1. Unmatched junction bases numbered 6, after V lost 5 bases and J lost 7 bases. CDR1 and CDR2 from the germline V gene are SGHKS and YYEKEE (reference sequence). The CDR3 has 15 amino acids. The CDR3 nucleotides read TGTGCCAGCAGTATTCCGGGACAGGGGAATTCACCCCTCCACTTT. Its protein is CASSIPGQGNSPLHF.

The chain recombines TRBV7-8 with TRBJ1-1, with 8 bases matching TRBD1. The CDR3 contains 15 residues. V trimming: 4 bases; J trimming: 1 base; junction bases outside the gene matches: 5. Germline assignment: CDR1 SGHVS and CDR2 FQNEAQ. Here the CDR3 reads CASSSTGGENTEAFF. In DNA form, the CDR3 reads TGTGCCAGCAGCTCTACAGGGGGTGAGAACACTGAAGCTTTCTTT. The full variable domain, with the rest looked up from reference TRBV7-8 and TRBJ1-1, is GAGVSQSPRYKVAKRGQDVALRCDPISGHVSLFWYQQALGQGPEFLTYFQNEAQLDKSGLPSDRFFAERPEGSVSTLKIQRTQQEDSAVYLCASSSTGGENTEAFFGQGTRLTVV.

The chain has TRBV7-8 and TRBJ1-1; possible D gene TRBD1, 6 bases. CDR1 SGHVS and CDR2 FQNEAQ come from the germline V gene. The CDR3 loop spans 16 amino acids. Trimming cost V 5 bases and J 4 bases, with 20 bases left between them. CDR3 in amino acids: CASSRGIGGGGTEAFF. Here the CDR3 DNA reads TGTGCCAGCAGCCGAGGGATTGGGGGGGGCGGCACTGAAGCTTTCTTT. The complete variable domain, with remaining parts taken from reference TRBV7-8 and TRBJ1-1, reads GAGVSQSPRYKVAKRGQDVALRCDPISGHVSLFWYQQALGQGPEFLTYFQNEAQLDKSGLPSDRFFAERPEGSVSTLKIQRTQQEDSAVYLCASSRGIGGGGTEAFFGQGTRLTVV.

The chain combines TRBV7-9 with TRBJ1-1, with TRBD1 matching 10 bases. J gave up 11 bases and V 4 bases, and 10 bases lay outside the gene matches. Germline-derived CDR1 and CDR2 are SEHNR and FQNEAQ (reference sequence). The CDR3 length is 14 residues. CDR3 nucleotides: TGTGCCAGCAGCTCTGGGGGACAGGGGTTAGAGGCTTTCTTT. Its translation is CASSSGGQGLEAFF. Full variable domain (remainder filled in from reference TRBV7-9 and TRBJ1-1): DTGVSQNPRHKITKRGQNVTFRCDPISEHNRLYWYRQTLGQGPEFLTYFQNEAQLEKSRLLSDRFSAERPKGSFSTLEIQRTEQGDSAMYLCASSSGGQGLEAFFGQGTRLTVV.

The chain has TRBV7-9 and TRBJ1-5, with D uncertain. The CDR3 is 13 residues long. CDR1 SEHNR and CDR2 FQNEAQ come from the germline V gene (reference sequence). V was shortened by 3 bases and J by 9 bases, with 12 bases between the two germline ends. Here the CDR3 DNA reads TGTGCCAGCAGCTTTAGCGGGATGGGGCCCCAGCATTTT. This sequence encodes CASSFSGMGPQHF.

V usage is TRBV6-6 and J usage is TRBJ1-6, with TRBD1 matching 8 bases. The J segment lost 10 bases and the V segment lost 6 bases, leaving 5 bases of the junction unmatched. CDR1 is MNHNY and CDR2 is SVGAGI in the germline V gene (reference sequence). There are 13 residues in the CDR3. CDR3 bases: TGTGCCAGCAGAGGGACAGGAGTATCACCCCTCCACTTT. This sequence encodes CASRGTGVSPLHF.

This clone was observed once. The chain recombines TRBV7-2 with TRBJ2-7; 9 nucleotides line up with TRBD2. The J segment lost 4 bases and the V segment lost 6 bases, leaving 7 bases of the junction unmatched. CDR1 SGHTA and CDR2 FQGNSA come from the germline V gene. The length of the CDR3 is 14 residues. The CDR3 region has the DNA TGTGCCAGCAGTCGGGATAGCGGGAGTTACGAGCAGTACTTC. Translating it yields CASSRDSGSYEQYF.

V gene TRBV2 combines with J gene TRBJ2-1; 8 bases line up with TRBD1. V lost 6 bases, J lost 5 bases, and 12 bases stayed unmatched. The CDR3 contains 16 residues. The germline CDR1 and CDR2 sequences are SNHLY and FYNNEI. CDR3 DNA sequence: TGTGCCAGCAGGACCCCCCGACAGGGGCCAGACAATGAGCAGTTCTTC. Its translation: CASRTPRQGPDNEQFF. Looking up the rest from reference TRBV2 and TRBJ2-1 gives the full variable domain: EPEVTQTPSHQVTQMGQEVILRCVPISNHLYFYWYRQILGQKVEFLVSFYNNEISEKSEIFDDQFSVERPDGSNFTLKIRSTKLEDSAMYFCASRTPRQGPDNEQFFGPGTRLTVL.

The chain couples TRBV21-1 to TRBJ2-7; the D segment call TRBD1 is taken from the table without a DNA check. TRBV21-1 is deemed a pseudogene. The length of the CDR3 is 16 residues. CDR3 in DNA: TGTGCCAGCAGCACCCTGACAGGGATTGGCCCCTACGAGCAGTACTTC. Residues: CASSTLTGIGPYEQYF.

The J gene is TRBJ2-4, the V gene TRBV24-1; tentative D call: TRBD2 (6 bases). V lost 5 bases and J 5 bases, leaving 9 bases between the germline ends. Germline V CDR1 and CDR2: KGHDR, SFDVKD. This CDR3 comprises 13 residues. CDR3 region: CATSAGDENIQYF. CDR3 bases: TGTGCCACCAGTGCGGGGGACGAAAACATTCAGTACTTC.

This clone appeared a few times. The rearrangement links TRBV7-9 to TRBJ2-7; 9 positions match TRBD1. CDR1 and CDR2 (germline): SEHNR, FQNEAQ (reference sequence). The CDR3 extends over 14 amino acids. V trimming: 5 bases; J trimming: 2 bases; junction bases outside the gene matches: 4. The CDR3: CASSHRGRPYEQYF. Here the CDR3 DNA reads TGTGCCAGCAGCCACAGGGGGCGTCCCTACGAGCAGTACTTC. The full variable domain, in which reference TRBV7-9 and TRBJ2-7 provide the parts outside the CDR3, is DTGVSQNPRHKITKRGQNVTFRCDPISEHNRLYWYRQTLGQGPEFLTYFQNEAQLEKSRLLSDRFSAERPKGSFSTLEIQRTEQGDSAMYLCASSHRGRPYEQYFGPGTRLTVT.

This clone showed up many times. This sequence joins TRBV7-2 and TRBJ2-4, with D tentatively TRBD2 (6 bases). V lost 1 base and J 4 bases, leaving 17 bases between the germline ends. This CDR3 has 17 amino acids. CDR1 and CDR2 from the germline V gene are SGHTA and FQGNSA. This chain's CDR3 is CASSLGFGGSGKNIQYF. The CDR3 region has the DNA TGTGCCAGCAGCTTAGGGTTCGGGGGATCGGGTAAAAACATTCAGTACTTC.

V and J are TRBV27 and TRBJ2-7; D perhaps matches TRBD2 (7 bases). Trimming took 8 bases from V and 7 from J, leaving 24 bases between them. Germline values: CDR1 MNHEY, CDR2 SMNVEV (reference sequence). This CDR3 spans 15 amino acids. CDR3 sequence: CASARAGAGLEEQYF. CDR3 coding DNA: TGTGCCAGCGCCCGGGCGGGGGCTGGGCTGGAGGAGCAGTACTTC.

The gene calls are TRBV30 and TRBJ1-5; D gene ambiguous. CDR3 length equals 14 residues. Germline V gene sequence: CDR1 GTSNPN, CDR2 SVGIG (reference sequence). V lost 0 bases to trimming and J lost 4 bases, with 10 bases between them. CDR3 sequence (DNA): TGTGCCTGGAGTGTGAGAGCCGGGAATCAGCCCCAGCATTTT. Translated: CAWSVRAGNQPQHF.

The chain has TRBV19 and TRBJ1-1, with 10 bases fitting TRBD1. V lost 5 bases to trimming and J lost 5 bases; unmatched junction nucleotides: 14. The CDR3 totals 17 residues. Germline loops: CDR1 LNHDA, CDR2 SQIVND (reference sequence). In DNA, the CDR3 is TGTGCCAGTAGTGGACGGACAGGGGGGTTTGTGTTTACTGAAGCTTTCTTT. It translates to CASSGRTGGFVFTEAFF.

The sample holds one count of this clone. This chain uses TRBV10-3 with TRBJ1-5; no firm D call. The CDR3 totals 14 residues. The V and J ends lost 4 bases and 1 base respectively, with 8 bases between them. The germline V gene encodes CDR1 ENHRY and CDR2 SYGVKD. Here the CDR3 reads CAISGDLSNQPQHF. DNA of the CDR3: TGTGCCATCAGTGGCGACTTAAGCAATCAGCCCCAGCATTTT.